Each of the 30 T cell receptor beta chains below was sequenced from the same sample in a study of T cell clonality in common variable immunodeficiency. Study results and caveats: In common variable immunodeficiency, TCR beta chains reportedly carried fewer deletions and N-nucleotide insertions.

Their specific antigens are unknown. Assay: immunoSEQ multiplex PCR; the TCRdb copy retains only in-frame clones and omits some. The sample was found to contain 15,000 to 20,000 clones, and every one recurs. Sequencing was done on a sample of peripheral blood mononuclear cells. These receptors originate from a human donor with common variable immunodeficiency.

This clone was observed a handful of times. Read data end 3 residues before the CDR3 end; the end is taken from the germline J gene. The rearrangement joins TRBV19 to TRBJ1-5; 7 bases fit TRBD1. The CDR3 runs to 15 residues. Germline loops: CDR1 LNHDA, CDR2 SQIVND (reference sequence). V was clipped by 5 bases and J by 0 bases; unmatched bases: 4. The CDR3 here is CASSPYRGSNQPQHF. Incomplete CDR3 DNA: TGTGCCAGTAGTCCCTACAGGGGTAGCAATCAGCCC.

Turning to this clone: With the read ending 3 residues before the CDR3 end, the germline J gene is used to fill in that end. The chain combines TRBV19 with TRBJ1-6; TRBD1 agrees at 10 bases. Germline CDR1 is LNHDA and CDR2 is SQIVND (reference sequence). The CDR3 loop spans 15 amino acids. J lost 8 bases, V lost 4 bases, and 5 bases had no gene match. CDR3 region: CASSTRTGGDSPLHF. CDR3 bases read: TGTGCCAGTAGTACCCGGACAGGGGGTGATTCACCC.

Regarding this clone: The CDR3 goes on 3 residues after the read ends, and that part is filled in from the germline J gene. The same CDR3 also results from other DNA sequences found in this sample. The chain carries TRBV11-2 and TRBJ2-1; possible D gene TRBD1, 6 bases. The CDR3 length is 13 residues. Germline V CDR1 and CDR2: SGHAT, FQNNGV. V lost 2 bases and J lost 7, with 9 bases in between. CDR3 DNA (partial): TGTGCCAGCAGCTTACAGGGGTTGAATGAG. Translated, it gives CASSLQGLNE. The whole CDR3 protein reads CASSLQGLNEQFF.

Turning to this clone: The sequenced fragment ends 3 residues before the CDR3 boundary, so the rest is inferred from the germline J gene. This chain links TRBV6-2 or TRBV6-3 with TRBJ2-1; 8 positions agree with TRBD2. V lost 4 bases, J lost 6 bases, and 5 bases stayed unmatched. The CDR3 is 14 residues long. Looked up from germline, CDR1 is MNHEY and CDR2 is SVGEGT. CDR3 sequence: CASSSRGASNEQFF. Partial CDR3 DNA: TGTGCCAGCAGTTCGCGGGGGGCGAGCAATGAG.

With regard to this clone: With the read ending 3 residues before the CDR3 end, the germline J gene is used to fill in that end. The V and J genes are TRBV2 and TRBJ2-7, with 7 bases aligning to TRBD2. This CDR3 contains 15 residues. J was trimmed by 2 bases and V by 6 bases; bases with no gene match: 10. In germline, CDR1 is SNHLY, CDR2 FYNNEI. Incomplete CDR3 DNA: TGTGCCAGCAGCGCCATACGGGACTATGCCTACGAG. It codes for CASSAIRDYAYE. The entire CDR3 sequence reads CASSAIRDYAYEQYF.

This clone was counted between two and nine times. Read sequence stops 3 residues before the CDR3 end, and the germline J gene provides the missing end. The chain uses TRBV6-4 and TRBJ1-2, with TRBD1 identical over 7 bases. V dropped 5 bases and J dropped 4; count of bases not matched to a gene: 7. Germline V gene data show CDR1 as MRHNA and CDR2 as SNTAGT. The CDR3 is 14 residues long. Here the CDR3 reads CASSPSGGLYGYTF. The covered CDR3 bases are TGTGCCAGCAGTCCGTCAGGGGGTCTCTATGGC.

In this sample, this clone turned up a few times. The read falls 3 residues short of the CDR3 end, and the missing part is taken from the germline J gene. The chain employs TRBV19 and TRBJ1-1, with TRBD1 as a possible D gene (5 bases). Germline V gene lookup returns CDR1 LNHDA and CDR2 SQIVND (reference sequence). The V and J ends lost 9 bases and 1 base respectively, with 9 bases between them. This CDR3 contains 12 residues. Incomplete CDR3 DNA: TGTGCCAGGAGAAGGGGGAACACTGAA. This codes for CARRRGNTE. The whole CDR3 protein is CARRRGNTEAFF.

This clone qualifies as large. The sequenced fragment ends 3 residues before the CDR3 boundary, so the rest is inferred from the germline J gene. The J gene is TRBJ2-6, the V gene TRBV12-3 or TRBV12-4; no clear D. This CDR3 contains 16 residues. The ends were cut back, 5 bases at V and 0 bases at J, with 11 bases in the middle. The DNA read from the CDR3 is TGTGCCAGCAGTCCCCCCCAGAACTCTGGGGCCAACGTC. Translating it yields CASSPPQNSGANV. The complete CDR3 reads CASSPPQNSGANVLTF.

This clone has only a few counts. From the germline J gene comes the end of the CDR3, since the read stops 3 residues before it. The rearrangement links TRBV6-2 or TRBV6-3 to TRBJ2-7, with D perhaps TRBD1 (6 bases). CDR1 and CDR2 (germline): MNHEY, SVGEGT. V lost 10 bases to trimming and J lost 0 bases, with 16 bases between them. CDR3 length equals 14 residues. This chain's CDR3 is CATLRDTSSYEQYF. The covered CDR3 bases are TGTGCCACCCTCCGGGACACAAGCTCCTACGAG.

CDR3 sequence reads: CASSSAGGTDTQYF. CDR3 bases read: TGTGCCAGCAGCTCAGCGGGGGGAACAGATACG. V and J are TRBV7-9 and TRBJ2-3; 9 bases are a match to TRBD2. The read terminates 3 residues ahead of where the CDR3 ends, so the germline J gene completes it. The J segment lost 3 bases and the V segment lost 4 bases, leaving 2 bases of the junction unmatched. CDR1 SEHNR and CDR2 FQNEAQ come from the germline V gene (reference sequence). The length of the CDR3 is 14 residues.

With regard to this clone: Read coverage stops 3 residues before the CDR3 terminus; the germline J gene supplies the remainder. This chain connects TRBV18 to TRBJ1-2, with 10 bases identical to TRBD1. The V and J ends lost 5 bases and 6 bases, in that order; junction bases with no gene match: 3. The CDR3 sequence is 13 residues long. Germline CDR1 and CDR2: KGHSH and LQKENI. The sequenced CDR3 bases are TGTGCCAGCTCAGCAGGGACAGGGGATGGC. This translates into CASSAGTGDG. In full, the CDR3 reads CASSAGTGDGYTF.

Turning to this clone: The CDR3 goes on 3 residues after the read ends, and that part is filled in from the germline J gene. This rearrangement joins TRBV30 to TRBJ2-1, with 8 bases that match TRBD2. This CDR3 has 13 amino acids. In germline, CDR1 is GTSNPN, CDR2 SVGIG (reference sequence). V trimming: 2 bases; J trimming: 8 bases; junction bases outside the gene matches: 5. The part of the CDR3 DNA that was read is TGTGCCTGGAGTTTACGGGGGGGAGATGAG. As protein: CAWSLRGGDE. The entire CDR3 protein reads CAWSLRGGDEQFF.

With respect to this clone: The sequence runs out 3 residues before the end of the CDR3; the remainder is reconstructed from the germline J gene. The chain uses TRBV6-1 and TRBJ1-1, with a weak D call TRBD1 (5 bases). V lost 1 base and J lost 5, with 17 bases in between. The CDR3 runs 16 residues. CDR1 and CDR2 from the germline V gene are MNHNS and SASEGT. The sequenced part of the CDR3 DNA is TGTGCCAGCAGTGAAGACAGGTCTATAATGGGGACTGAA. Protein product: CASSEDRSIMGTE. The entire CDR3 protein is CASSEDRSIMGTEAFF.

This clone turned up a few times. The CDR3 end falls 3 residues outside the read, so it is completed with the germline J gene. The chain recombines TRBV2 with TRBJ2-1; 10 nucleotides line up with TRBD1. Germline V CDR1 and CDR2: SNHLY, FYNNEI. V lost 5 bases to trimming and J lost 4 bases; unmatched junction nucleotides: 2. The CDR3 is 14 residues long. This CDR3 is CASSRTGGYNEQFF. The covered CDR3 bases are TGTGCCAGCAGTCGGACAGGGGGTTACAATGAG.

This clone has just a few counts. The read falls 3 residues short of the CDR3 end, and the missing part is taken from the germline J gene. J is TRBJ1-1 and V is TRBV6-2 or TRBV6-3; possibly TRBD1 for D (6 bases). Trimming stripped 2 bases from V and 0 bases from J, with 13 bases between. The CDR3 runs to 16 residues. Germline CDR1 reads MNHEY; CDR2 reads SVGEGT. The CDR3 loop is CASSYPQGRVNTEAFF. The sequenced part of the CDR3 DNA is TGTGCCAGCAGTTACCCACAGGGCAGGGTGAACACTGAA.

About this clone: The read is 3 residues too short to cover the CDR3 end, so that end is filled in from the germline J gene. This sequence joins TRBV20-1 and TRBJ2-5; TRBD2 agrees at 7 bases. CDR1 DFQATT and CDR2 SNEGSKA come from the germline V gene (reference sequence). V lost 5 bases to trimming and J lost 1 base; unmatched junction nucleotides: 7. The length of the CDR3 is 14 residues. CDR3 sequence reads: CSAGSGTTQETQYF. The part of the CDR3 DNA that was read is TGCAGTGCTGGAAGCGGGACGACCCAAGAGACC.

By share, this clone counts as medium-sized. The read gets to within 3 residues of the CDR3 end, and the germline J gene fills in the rest. The chain combines TRBV30 with TRBJ1-2; no clear D gene. Germline CDR1 GTSNPN, CDR2 SVGIG (reference sequence). CDR3 length: 11 amino acids. The DNA read from the CDR3 is TGTGCCTGGAGTGTACTAGGCAGC. Its protein product is CAWSVLGS. The whole CDR3 is CAWSVLGSYTF.

Of note for this clone: The read comes to an end 3 residues before the CDR3 does, leaving the germline J gene to fill in the end. This sequence joins TRBV7-8 and TRBJ2-1; tentatively, D is TRBD1 (7 bases). The CDR3 length is 16 residues. Germline assignment: CDR1 SGHVS and CDR2 FQNEAQ. Trimming stripped 7 bases from V and 3 bases from J, with 19 bases between. The CDR3 is CASTARGRSYYNEQFF. CDR3 DNA, as far as it was read: TGTGCCAGCACCGCCAGGGGGAGGAGCTACTACAATGAG.

In regard to this clone: The CDR3 end is not reached by the read, which stops 3 residues before it; the germline J gene fills it in. The J gene is TRBJ1-5, the V gene TRBV2; D unresolved. Deletions cut 8 bases from V and 6 bases from J, with 17 bases between. The CDR3 sequence is 14 residues long. Germline V lookup: CDR1 SNHLY, CDR2 FYNNEI. Here the CDR3 reads CASQLEAGPQPQHF. The covered CDR3 bases are TGTGCCAGCCAACTAGAGGCAGGACCTCAGCCC.

There are a few counts of this clone. The CDR3 end lies 3 residues beyond the end of the read and is filled in from the germline J gene. The chain recombines TRBV19 with TRBJ1-1; 8 nucleotides match TRBD1. Germline trimming cut 6 bases from V and 5 bases from J; bases unmatched to any gene: 8. The CDR3 consists of 14 residues. Looked up from germline, CDR1 is LNHDA and CDR2 is SQIVND (reference sequence). The CDR3 bases that were read are TGTGCCAGTAGCGACAGGGGACAATTGACTGAA. This gives the protein CASSDRGQLTE. The CDR3 as a whole reads CASSDRGQLTEAFF.

This clone was counted between two and nine times. From the germline J gene comes the end of the CDR3, since the read stops 3 residues before it. J is TRBJ1-1 and V is TRBV30; possibly TRBD1 for D (5 bases). The length of the CDR3 is 13 residues. V lost 2 bases and J 5 bases, leaving 12 bases between the germline ends. Germline lookup yields CDR1 GTSNPN and CDR2 SVGIG (reference sequence). CDR3 bases read: TGTGCCTGGAGTAAGGTCCAGGGTACTGAA. This encodes CAWSKVQGTE. The entire CDR3 reads CAWSKVQGTEAFF.

This clone has only a few counts. Read coverage stops 3 residues before the CDR3 terminus; the germline J gene supplies the remainder. The chain combines TRBV2 with TRBJ1-2; D perhaps matches TRBD1 (5 bases). Trimming took 5 bases from V and 7 from J, leaving 8 bases between them. The germline CDR1 and CDR2 sequences are SNHLY and FYNNEI. The CDR3 runs to 11 residues. The CDR3 reads CASSPDIGYTF. Partial CDR3 DNA: TGTGCCAGCAGTCCGGACATTGGC. Drawing the rest from reference TRBV2 and TRBJ1-2, the complete variable domain is EPEVTQTPSHQVTQMGQEVILRCVPISNHLYFYWYRQILGQKVEFLVSFYNNEISEKSEIFDDQFSVERPDGSNFTLKIRSTKLEDSAMYFCASSPDIGYTFGSGTRLTVV.

Details on this clone: The read comes to an end 3 residues before the CDR3 does, leaving the germline J gene to fill in the end. V usage is TRBV30 and J usage is TRBJ2-7; 11 nucleotides match TRBD1. There are 15 residues in the CDR3. Germline loops: CDR1 GTSNPN, CDR2 SVGIG (reference sequence). With 3 bases clipped from V and 6 bases from J, the junction kept 10 bases outside the gene matches. CDR3 DNA (partial): TGTGCCTGGAGGGCTCCGGGACAGGGGGTCGGCGAG. It yields the protein CAWRAPGQGVGE. In full, the CDR3 reads CAWRAPGQGVGEQYF.

To note about this clone: Read sequence stops 3 residues before the CDR3 end, and the germline J gene provides the missing end. The chain is built from TRBV5-1 and TRBJ1-6; D may be TRBD1 (5 bases). V was trimmed by 1 base and J by 10 bases, leaving 12 bases between them. This CDR3 has 14 amino acids. Germline values: CDR1 SGHRS, CDR2 YFSETQ. CDR3 sequence reads: CASSLSQGGSPLHF. The CDR3 DNA, read in part, is TGCGCCAGCAGCTTGTCGCAGGGTGGATCACCC. The full variable domain, in which reference TRBV5-1 and TRBJ1-6 provide the parts outside the CDR3, is KAGVTQTPRYLIKTRGQQVTLSCSPISGHRSVSWYQQTPGQGLQFLFEYFSETQRNKGNFPGRFSGRQFSNSRSEMNVSTLELGDSALYLCASSLSQGGSPLHFGNGTRLTVT.

This clone was detected many times. The CDR3 extends 3 residues past the end of the read, so its final part is completed from the germline J gene. The chain has TRBV4-2 and TRBJ2-1; TRBD1 might be the D (6 bases). The CDR3 length is 21 residues. Trimming cost V 4 bases and J 0 bases, with 28 bases left between them. Germline V gives CDR1 LGHNA, CDR2 YNFKEQ. CDR3 region: CASSPLLRDIMVISSYNEQFF. The CDR3 bases that were read are TGTGCCAGCAGCCCACTCTTAAGGGACATTATGGTCATAAGCTCCTACAATGAG.

This clone came up a few times. The read ends 3 residues before the CDR3 terminus; that terminus is restored from the germline J gene. V gene TRBV19 combines with J gene TRBJ1-2, with a possible D match to TRBD1 (5 bases). This CDR3 region has 16 residues. The germline CDR1 and CDR2 sequences are LNHDA and SQIVND (reference sequence). Trimming took off 2 bases at V and 4 bases at J, with 17 bases between the two ends. CDR3 DNA (partial): TGTGCCAGTAGTATAAACCAGGGTAAGGGCACCTATGGC. Translating gives CASSINQGKGTYG. The CDR3 in full is CASSINQGKGTYGYTF.

Details on this clone: The read finishes 3 residues shy of the CDR3 end, and the germline J gene is used to complete it. This chain connects TRBV7-2 to TRBJ2-7; tentative D call: TRBD2 (6 bases). Trimming took 2 bases from V and 2 from J, leaving 10 bases between them. The germline V gene has CDR1 SGHTA and CDR2 FQGNSA. The CDR3 sequence is 14 residues long. The sequenced part of the CDR3 DNA is TGTGCCAGCAGCTTAAATAGCGGCCCCTACGAG. Translating it yields CASSLNSGPYE. The entire CDR3 reads CASSLNSGPYEQYF.

In this sample, this clone turned up many times. The sequenced fragment ends 3 residues before the CDR3 boundary, so the rest is inferred from the germline J gene. The gene calls are TRBV29-1 and TRBJ2-5; 11 bases match TRBD2. After removal of 6 bases from V and 1 base from J, the junction contained 13 bases not matched to a gene. CDR3 length: 17 residues. Germline CDR1 SQVTM, CDR2 ANQGSEA. CDR3 protein: CSVLPGRGTSGQETQYF. Partial CDR3 DNA: TGCAGCGTGCTACCGGGCCGAGGGACTAGCGGCCAAGAGACC.

There are a few counts of this clone. The read ends 3 residues early relative to the CDR3; the germline J gene fills the gap. The J gene is TRBJ2-2, the V gene TRBV7-2, with a possible D match to TRBD2 (5 bases). Germline CDR1 reads SGHTA; CDR2 reads FQGNSA. This CDR3 comprises 15 residues. Trimming shortened V by 1 base and J by 4 bases, and 10 bases separated the two germline ends. CDR3 residues: CASSLVSAATGELFF. The sequenced part of the CDR3 DNA is TGTGCCAGCAGCTTAGTTAGCGCGGCCACCGGGGAG. Complete variable domain (other parts from reference TRBV7-2 and TRBJ2-2): GAGVSQSPSNKVTEKGKDVELRCDPISGHTALYWYRQSLGQGLEFLIYFQGNSAPDKSGLPSDRFSAERTGGSVSTLTIQRTQQEDSAVYLCASSLVSAATGELFFGEGSRLTVL.

Only a few counts were recorded for this clone. The observed sequence ends 3 residues before the CDR3 terminus, with the missing tail filled in from the germline J gene. The V gene is TRBV30, the J gene TRBJ1-4, with 7 positions matching TRBD1. Germline V gene sequence: CDR1 GTSNPN, CDR2 SVGIG (reference sequence). This CDR3 has 15 residues. Trimming took 8 bases from V and 0 from J; bases not matched to a gene: 9. CDR3 DNA (partial): TGTGCCCCGACAGGGTTGCCTTCAACTAATGAAAAA. Amino acid sequence: CAPTGLPSTNEK. The CDR3, in full, reads CAPTGLPSTNEKLFF.